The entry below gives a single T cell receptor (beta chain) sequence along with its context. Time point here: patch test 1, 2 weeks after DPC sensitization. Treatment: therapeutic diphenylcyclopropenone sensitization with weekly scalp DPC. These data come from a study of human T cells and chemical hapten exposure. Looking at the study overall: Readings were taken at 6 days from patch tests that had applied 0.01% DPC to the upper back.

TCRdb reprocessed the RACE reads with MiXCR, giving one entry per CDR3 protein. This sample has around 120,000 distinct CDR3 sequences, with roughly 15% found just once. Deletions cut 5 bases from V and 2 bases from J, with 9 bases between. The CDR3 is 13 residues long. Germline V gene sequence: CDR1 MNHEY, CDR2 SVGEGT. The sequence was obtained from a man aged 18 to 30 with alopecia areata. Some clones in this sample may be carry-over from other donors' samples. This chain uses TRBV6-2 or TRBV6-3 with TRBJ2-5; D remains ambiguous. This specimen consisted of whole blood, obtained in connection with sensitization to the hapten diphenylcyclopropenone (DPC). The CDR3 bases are TGTGCCAGCAGTGGGCCACCTCAAGAGACCCAGTACTTC. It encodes CASSGPPQETQYF.